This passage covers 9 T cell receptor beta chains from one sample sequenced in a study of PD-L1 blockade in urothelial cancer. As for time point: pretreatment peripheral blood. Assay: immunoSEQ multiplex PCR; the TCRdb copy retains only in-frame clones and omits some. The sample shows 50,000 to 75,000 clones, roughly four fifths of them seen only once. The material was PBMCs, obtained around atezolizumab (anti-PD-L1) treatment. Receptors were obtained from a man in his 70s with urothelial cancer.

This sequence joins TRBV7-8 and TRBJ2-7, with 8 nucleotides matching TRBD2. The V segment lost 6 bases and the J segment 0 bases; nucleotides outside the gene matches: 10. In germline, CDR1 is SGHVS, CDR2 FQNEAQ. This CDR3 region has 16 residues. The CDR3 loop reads CASRISGAGVSYEQYF. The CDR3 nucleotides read TGTGCCAGCAGGATTAGCGGGGCAGGGGTCTCCTACGAGCAGTACTTC.

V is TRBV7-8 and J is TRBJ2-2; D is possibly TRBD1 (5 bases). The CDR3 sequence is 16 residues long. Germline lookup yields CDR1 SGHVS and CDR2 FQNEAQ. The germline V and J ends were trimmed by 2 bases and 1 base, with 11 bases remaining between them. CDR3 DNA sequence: TGTGCCAGCAGCTTATCGGCAGGGATGAACACCGGGGAGCTGTTTTTT. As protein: CASSLSAGMNTGELFF.

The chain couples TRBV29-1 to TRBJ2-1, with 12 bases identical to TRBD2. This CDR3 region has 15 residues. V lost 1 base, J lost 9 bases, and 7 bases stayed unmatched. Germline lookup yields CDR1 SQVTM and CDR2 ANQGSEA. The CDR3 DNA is TGCAGCGTTGAAGGGTTGGCTAGCGGGAGGGTTGAGCAGTTCTTC. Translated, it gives CSVEGLASGRVEQFF.

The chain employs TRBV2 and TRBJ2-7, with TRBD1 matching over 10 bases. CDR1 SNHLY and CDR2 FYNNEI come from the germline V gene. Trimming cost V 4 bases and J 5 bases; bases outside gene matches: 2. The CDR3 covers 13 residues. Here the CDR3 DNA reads TGTGCCAGCAGTGCCGGGACAGGGGACGAGCAGTACTTC. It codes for CASSAGTGDEQYF.

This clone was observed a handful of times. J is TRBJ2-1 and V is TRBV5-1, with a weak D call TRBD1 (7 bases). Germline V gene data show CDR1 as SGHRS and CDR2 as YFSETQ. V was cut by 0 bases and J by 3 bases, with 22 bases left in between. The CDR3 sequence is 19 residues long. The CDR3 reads CASSLARGESSQVYNEQFF. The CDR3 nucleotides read TGCGCCAGCAGCTTGGCCAGGGGGGAGTCGTCACAGGTCTACAATGAGCAGTTCTTC.

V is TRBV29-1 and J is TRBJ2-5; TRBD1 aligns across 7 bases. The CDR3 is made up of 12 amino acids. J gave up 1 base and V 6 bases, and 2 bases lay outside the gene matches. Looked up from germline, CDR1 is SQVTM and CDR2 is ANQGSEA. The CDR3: CSVGQFQETQYF. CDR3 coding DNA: TGCAGCGTGGGACAGTTCCAAGAGACCCAGTACTTC.

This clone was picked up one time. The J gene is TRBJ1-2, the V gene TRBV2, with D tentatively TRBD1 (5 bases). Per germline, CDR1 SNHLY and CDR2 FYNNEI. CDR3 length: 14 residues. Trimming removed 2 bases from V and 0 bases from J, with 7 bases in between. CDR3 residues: CASSERQTNYGYTF. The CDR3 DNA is TGTGCCAGCAGTGAAAGACAGACTAACTATGGCTACACCTTC.

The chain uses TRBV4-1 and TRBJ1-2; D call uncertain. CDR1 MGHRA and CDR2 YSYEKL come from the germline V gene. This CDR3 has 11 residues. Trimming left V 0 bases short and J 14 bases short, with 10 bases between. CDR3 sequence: CASSQDSRLTF. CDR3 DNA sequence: TGCGCCAGCAGCCAAGATTCGCGGTTAACCTTC.

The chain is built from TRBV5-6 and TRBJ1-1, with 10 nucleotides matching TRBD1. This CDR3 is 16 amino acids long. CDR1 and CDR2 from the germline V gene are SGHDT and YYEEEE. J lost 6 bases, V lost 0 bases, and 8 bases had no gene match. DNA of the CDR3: TGTGCCAGCAGCTTGGGACAGGGGGCCCTTTCCGCTGAAGCTTTCTTT. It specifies CASSLGQGALSAEAFF.